Many counts were recorded for the clone carrying this T cell receptor beta chain. Its antigen is unknown. The CDR3 regions of TCR beta were amplified from RNA transcripts. A first-round RT-PCR of the TCR CDR3 used the HTBI primer set. TCRdb recomputed calls from the multiplex PCR reads with MiXCR, one row per CDR3 protein. The table lists 500,000 to 600,000 distinct CDR3 sequences, 40% to 55% of them singletons, with more than 7% in the top ten. Clinical symptoms, serum thyroxine, TRAb, thyroid ultrasound and orbital computed tomography established diagnosis. The record originates from a study of T cells in Graves' hyperthyroidism and ophthalmopathy. Overall study findings and caveats: The model forecast ophthalmopathy, anticipating it by a median approximately 7 months before onset.

V was clipped by 2 bases and J by 7 bases; unmatched bases: 10. The germline V gene encodes CDR1 DFQATT and CDR2 SNEGSKA (reference sequence). This CDR3 comprises 16 residues. The origin of this receptor is a woman between 18 and 29 years old with Graves' hyperthyroidism. This chain joins TRBV20-1 and TRBJ2-2; 10 bases fit TRBD2. Specimen: peripheral blood or thyroid tissue (not recorded which). CDR3 bases: TGCAGTGCTAGACCCGTCCTAGCGGGAGCGGGCGGGGAGCTGTTTTTT. It is translated as CSARPVLAGAGGELFF.